The 14 T cell receptor beta chains reported below all come from one sample, sequenced in a study of blood T cells in healthy people across ages (dated by TCRdb to the mid-2010s). Receptor libraries were prepared by 5' RACE. TCRdb shows the sequencer as Illumina HiSeq 2500. The second PCR ran for about 6 to 12 cycles and used a J-beta primer mix along with a sample-barcoded 5' primer. Clones were called with MiXCR by TCRdb after fastp trimmed the public reads at Q25, and only in-frame beta chains were retained. Records with the same CDR3 protein are collapsed into one entry carrying the most frequent genes and DNA. Present in this sample are around 690,000 distinct CDR3 sequences, around 54% of which were seen just once. The ten largest clones add up to over 30% of the sample. The sequencing sample was made of blood. The receptors were sampled from a man aged 55 to 69 in good health.

This clonotype was seen more than once but under ten times. The rearrangement links TRBV7-8 to TRBJ2-6; TRBD1 might be the D (5 bases). Germline CDR1 SGHVS, CDR2 FQNEAQ. Trimming removed 3 bases at V and 3 bases at J, with 9 bases between. The CDR3 loop spans 15 amino acids. The CDR3 region is CASSLKGYGANVLTF. The CDR3 DNA sequence: TGTGCCAGCAGCTTGAAGGGGTATGGGGCCAACGTCCTGACTTTC. Full variable domain (outside the CDR3, taken from reference TRBV7-8 and TRBJ2-6): GAGVSQSPRYKVAKRGQDVALRCDPISGHVSLFWYQQALGQGPEFLTYFQNEAQLDKSGLPSDRFFAERPEGSVSTLKIQRTQQEDSAVYLCASSLKGYGANVLTFGAGSRLTVL.

In DNA form, the CDR3 reads TGTGCCAGCAGGACAACAGGGATCGGCAATCAGCCCCAGCATTTT. It translates to CASRTTGIGNQPQHF. The rearrangement links TRBV12-3 or TRBV12-4 to TRBJ1-5, with D tentatively TRBD1 (6 bases). The V end was cut by 6 bases, the J end by 2 bases, with 14 bases between. CDR3 length equals 15 residues.

This chain links TRBV3-1 with TRBJ2-7; 7 positions match TRBD2. The junction had 10 bases not matched to a gene; V was cut back by 2 bases and J by 0 bases. Germline V gives CDR1 LGHDT, CDR2 YNNKEL (reference sequence). There are 17 residues in the CDR3. CDR3 in amino acids: CASSQKGSGASSYEQYF. The CDR3 DNA follows: TGTGCCAGCAGCCAAAAGGGGAGCGGGGCAAGCTCCTACGAGCAGTACTTC.

The chain links TRBV5-1 to TRBJ2-3, with 9 bases identical to TRBD1. The CDR3 is made up of 14 amino acids. Germline assignment: CDR1 SGHRS and CDR2 YFSETQ. Trimming at V came to 2 bases and at J to 4 bases, leaving 2 bases not matched to a gene. CDR3 coding DNA: TGCGCCAGCAGCTTCGGGGACAGGGCAGATACGCAGTATTTT. It yields the protein CASSFGDRADTQYF. The complete variable domain, with remaining parts taken from reference TRBV5-1 and TRBJ2-3, reads KAGVTQTPRYLIKTRGQQVTLSCSPISGHRSVSWYQQTPGQGLQFLFEYFSETQRNKGNFPGRFSGRQFSNSRSEMNVSTLELGDSALYLCASSFGDRADTQYFGPGTRLTVL.

Ten or more counts support this clonotype. A read error may be the cause here, since a much bigger clone is one base away. The chain uses TRBV6-2 or TRBV6-3 and TRBJ2-5; D uncertain. The CDR3 is made up of 11 amino acids. Germline lookup yields CDR1 MNHEY and CDR2 SVGEGT. The V gene lost 6 bases and the J gene lost 11 bases, with 13 bases spanning the gap. The CDR3 sequence: CASRSYHAQYF. The CDR3, as DNA: TGTGCCAGCAGGAGTTACCACGCGCAGTACTTC.

Comment on this clonotype: The junction does not match germline at one end; this may be a read error. The chain is built from TRBV3-1 and TRBJ2-7, with TRBD1 matching over 9 bases. The CDR3 is made up of 14 amino acids. Germline CDR1 reads LGHDT; CDR2 reads YNNKEL (reference sequence). In nucleotides, the CDR3 is TGTGTCAGCAGCCTACAGGGGGCGAACTACGAGCAGTACTTC. Translation gives CVSSLQGANYEQYF.

The genes are TRBV27 and TRBJ2-6; 10 bases line up with TRBD2. The CDR3 extends over 18 amino acids. The germline V gene has CDR1 MNHEY and CDR2 SMNVEV (reference sequence). V lost 1 base to trimming and J lost 0 bases; unmatched junction nucleotides: 3. The CDR3 sequence: CASSLYSGGTSGANVLTF. DNA for the CDR3: TGTGCCAGCAGTTTATATAGCGGGGGGACCTCTGGGGCCAACGTCCTGACTTTC.

This clonotype has only one observation. This chain uses TRBV12-3 or TRBV12-4 with TRBJ2-1; 15 nucleotides agree with TRBD2. V was pared by 5 bases and J by 9 bases, with 5 bases of the junction left unmatched. The CDR3 totals 15 residues. The CDR3 DNA follows: TGTGCCAGCAGTCCCGGGACTAGCGGGGGGAGTGAGCAGTTCTTC. Protein sequence: CASSPGTSGGSEQFF.

This clonotype showed up just a few times. This CDR3 reads CASSLGGVRSPLHF. CDR3 DNA: TGTGCCAGCAGCTTAGGGGGGGTGAGATCACCCCTCCACTTT. This chain uses TRBV7-9 with TRBJ1-6; D might be TRBD1 (5 bases). The V and J ends lost 1 base and 10 bases respectively, with 11 bases between them. This CDR3 has 14 residues. The germline gives CDR1 SEHNR, CDR2 FQNEAQ (reference sequence).

This chain connects TRBV20-1 to TRBJ2-3, with D maybe TRBD1 (6 bases). This CDR3 spans 14 amino acids. Looked up from germline, CDR1 is DFQATT and CDR2 is SNEGSKA (reference sequence). Deletions cut 2 bases from V and 3 bases from J, with 12 bases between. The CDR3 spells CSARHQTGTDTQYF. The CDR3 DNA sequence: TGCAGTGCTAGACACCAGACAGGAACAGATACGCAGTATTTT.

This clonotype was seen many times. The chain couples TRBV15 to TRBJ2-5; D not certain. CDR3 length: 16 residues. The ends were cut back, 0 bases at V and 2 bases at J, with 13 bases in the middle. Germline lookup yields CDR1 LNHNV and CDR2 YYDKDF (reference sequence). The CDR3 is CATSRDEWGMQETQYF. CDR3 nucleotides: TGTGCCACCAGCAGAGATGAGTGGGGAATGCAAGAGACCCAGTACTTC.

This chain connects TRBV19 to TRBJ1-2; TRBD1 is a possible D gene (5 bases). V lost 3 bases and J 4 bases, leaving 9 bases between the germline ends. The CDR3 is 13 residues long. The germline V gene encodes CDR1 LNHDA and CDR2 SQIVND (reference sequence). CDR3 protein: CASSMTELYGYTF. For the CDR3, the DNA is TGTGCCAGTAGTATGACAGAGCTCTATGGCTACACCTTC.

A single count supports this clonotype. The chain has TRBV2 and TRBJ2-3; weak D call: TRBD2 (7 bases). V was trimmed by 7 bases and J by 5 bases, leaving 22 bases between them. Germline loops: CDR1 SNHLY, CDR2 FYNNEI. CDR3 length: 16 amino acids. CDR3 nucleotide sequence: TGTGCCAGCAAAGCAGCCTGGGGGGGCGGGTTAGATACGCAGTATTTT. It specifies CASKAAWGGGLDTQYF.

The chain employs TRBV6-1 and TRBJ2-3; D remains unclear. Germline CDR1 MNHNS, CDR2 SASEGT. Trimming removed 7 bases from V and 0 bases from J, with 14 bases in between. The CDR3 contains 15 residues. The CDR3 sequence is CASTQAVGSTDTQYF. DNA for the CDR3: TGTGCCAGCACCCAAGCTGTGGGGAGCACAGATACGCAGTATTTT.